A selection of T cell receptor beta chains follows, all from one sample in a study of patients and donors after allogeneic stem cell transplantation. Via MiXCR, TCRdb re-called the RT-PCR reads, giving one row per CDR3 protein. This sample yields fewer than 250,000 distinct CDR3 sequences, of which 14% are seen a single time; approximately 10% belongs to the top ten. Sequencing was done on a sample of blood, either unsorted or a sorted T cell fraction (not recorded which). The source is a human donor who was either an allogeneic HSCT recipient or a stem cell or donor lymphocyte infusion donor (not recorded which). It is not recorded whose cells these are; they may come from a transplant donor. Each CDR3 is given with its conserved first and last residue. D genes are given only for firm matches. Where a row states a size, it is once, few, many or the class of an expanded clone; other rows omit it.

-	-	TRBV30	TRBJ1-2	TGTGCCCGAAAGGACACTCTCATTTATGGCTACACCTTC	CARKDTLIYGYTF
-	-	TRBV20-1	TRBJ2-7	TGCAGTGCTAGATGGGGTCGGGCTTTCTACGAGCAGTACTTC	CSARWGRAFYEQYF
few	-	TRBV5-4	TRBJ1-1	TGTGCCAGCAGCCCCCCGGGAAAGAACACTGAAGCTTTCTTT	CASSPPGKNTEAFF
many	-	TRBV7-8	TRBJ2-3	TGTGCCAGCACGCGAACCACAGATACGCAGTATTTT	CASTRTTDTQYF
few	-	TRBV5-6	TRBJ2-3	TGTGCCAGCAGCTCGTGGGGGGGGGCGCTGACAGATACGCAGTATTTT	CASSSWGGALTDTQYF
many	-	TRBV15	TRBJ1-2	TGTGCCACCAGCAGGGGGATTGAGTATGGCTACACCTTC	CATSRGIEYGYTF
few	-	TRBV7-9	TRBJ1-2	TGTGCCAGCAGACCCGGGACGTATCTTTCCACCTTC	CASRPGTYLSTF
-	TRBD2	TRBV20-1	TRBJ2-7	TGCAGTGCTAGACCGATGCGGGGGAATTCCGACGAGCAGTACTTC	CSARPMRGNSDEQYF
many	-	TRBV5-1	TRBJ2-2	TGCGCCAGCAGCGCGATCGTAGGGGGAACCGGGGAGCTGTTTTTT	CASSAIVGGTGELFF
-	-	TRBV2	TRBJ2-7	TGTGCCAGCAGACGCGGACCCGAATACGAGCAGTACTTC	CASRRGPEYEQYF
-	-	TRBV7-3	TRBJ2-6	TGTGCCAGCAGCTTAAACGGCGGGGAGGCGGGGACTTCTGGGGCCAACGTCCTGACTTTC	CASSLNGGEAGTSGANVLTF
few	-	TRBV9	TRBJ1-2	TGTGCCAGCAGCTCCCACCGGGACGGCGACCGACGCAACTATGGCTACACCTTC	CASSSHRDGDRRNYGYTF
-	-	TRBV6-2/TRBV6-3	TRBJ1-5	TGTGCCAGCAGTTACTCGACCAGGGGTGGCAATCAGCCCCAGCATTTT	CASSYSTRGGNQPQHF
many	-	TRBV6-5	TRBJ2-7	TGTGCCAGCAGTTACGGGGGCACCGGCTACGAGCAGTACTTC	CASSYGGTGYEQYF
few	TRBD1	TRBV5-1	TRBJ2-3	TGCGCCAGCAGCTTGGCCGGGGACAGATACACAGATACGCAGTATTTT	CASSLAGDRYTDTQYF
-	-	TRBV25-1	TRBJ1-1	TGTGCCAGCAGTCCGGGGGGGCGCGGTACTGAAGCTTTCTTT	CASSPGGRGTEAFF
few	TRBD1	TRBV15	TRBJ1-1	TGTGCCACCCGTAGGGGGCTCACTGAAGCTTTCTTT	CATRRGLTEAFF
-	TRBD1	TRBV5-6	TRBJ1-1	TGTGCCAGCAGCCACCAGGGGGTGAGCACTGAAGCTTTCTTT	CASSHQGVSTEAFF